This entry lists 16 T cell receptor beta chains sequenced from one sample in a study of PD-1 blockade in classical Hodgkin lymphoma (dated by TCRdb to between 2020 and 2021). Receptor libraries were prepared by the immunoSEQ multiplex PCR assay. In its TCRdb copy, this immuneACCESS table keeps in-frame sequences only and misses some clones. Where compared with another copy, unresolved V genes explain less than half of these, and the others have no known cause. The sample contains 29,000 or so clones, 70% to 75% of them found a single time. More than 2.5% of the sample goes to the ten largest clones. Read against the paper, the sample's time point label means: cycle 2 day 1 (C2D1) of nivolumab. Every trial patient had relapsed after autologous stem cell transplantation, and cohorts A, B and C differed in prior brentuximab vedotin exposure. The input for sequencing was peripheral blood mononuclear cells (PBMCs), taken before the second cycle of nivolumab. Receptors originate from a human donor with classical Hodgkin lymphoma.

This chain connects TRBV6-1 to TRBJ2-7; 9 nucleotides agree with TRBD1. The CDR3 consists of 13 residues. The V segment lost 5 bases and the J segment 3 bases; nucleotides outside the gene matches: 2. From germline, CDR1 is MNHNS and CDR2 SASEGT. CDR3 amino acids: CASSRGQGYEQYF. The CDR3 nucleotides read TGTGCCAGCAGTAGGGGACAGGGCTACGAGCAGTACTTC.

Within the sample, this clone is medium-sized. V gene TRBV9 combines with J gene TRBJ1-1; perhaps TRBD1 as D (5 bases). There are 12 residues in the CDR3. The germline CDR1 and CDR2 sequences are SGDLS and YYNGEE. The V gene lost 7 bases and the J gene lost 1 base, with 8 bases spanning the gap. CDR3: CASGGENTEAFF. The CDR3 DNA is TGTGCCAGCGGGGGAGAGAACACTGAAGCTTTCTTT.

The rearrangement uses TRBV7-2 and TRBJ2-7; 9 bases are shared with TRBD1. CDR3 length: 16 residues. V dropped 5 bases and J dropped 1; count of bases not matched to a gene: 9. Germline V gene sequence: CDR1 SGHTA, CDR2 FQGNSA. The CDR3: CASSPSAGQGSYEQYF. The CDR3 nucleotides read TGTGCCAGCAGCCCGAGCGCTGGACAGGGGTCCTACGAGCAGTACTTC.

The V gene is TRBV4-3, the J gene TRBJ1-5; 9 nucleotides line up with TRBD1. The CDR3 covers 18 residues. Per the germline V gene, CDR1 is LGHNA and CDR2 is YSLEER. J was trimmed by 6 bases and V by 2 bases; bases with no gene match: 14. The CDR3 spells CASSQPQVGTGPGQPQHF. The DNA for the CDR3 is TGCGCCAGCAGCCAACCTCAGGTCGGGACAGGGCCGGGTCAGCCCCAGCATTTT.

The table lists this clone with a few counts. The V call is TRBV7-2, the J call TRBJ2-2; the match to TRBD1 covers 8 bases. The trim removed 3 bases at V and 5 bases at J, leaving 17 bases unmatched. In germline, CDR1 is SGHTA, CDR2 FQGNSA. This CDR3 has 19 amino acids. The CDR3 protein is CASSLSSFFGQGLTGELFF. In nucleotides, the CDR3 is TGTGCCAGCAGCTTGTCCTCGTTTTTTGGACAGGGATTAACCGGGGAGCTGTTTTTT.

This clone was detected a few times. V is TRBV6-1 and J is TRBJ1-1; perhaps TRBD1 as D (5 bases). This CDR3 region has 20 residues. The V and J ends lost 2 bases and 3 bases respectively, with 28 bases between them. Looked up from germline, CDR1 is MNHNS and CDR2 is SASEGT. CDR3 sequence: CASSELGVEQVRVRDTEAFF. The CDR3 DNA reads TGTGCCAGCAGTGAACTGGGGGTAGAACAGGTCCGGGTGAGGGACACTGAAGCTTTCTTT.

By sample share, this clone is medium-sized (0.01 to 0.1%). The genes are TRBV9 and TRBJ2-3; TRBD2 matches at 11 bases. CDR1 is SGDLS and CDR2 is YYNGEE in the germline V gene. The CDR3 extends over 17 amino acids. V was pared by 0 bases and J by 4 bases, with 7 bases of the junction left unmatched. Here the CDR3 reads CASSVEVRLAGSDTQYF. The CDR3 DNA reads TGTGCCAGCAGCGTAGAAGTGAGACTAGCGGGGTCAGATACGCAGTATTTT.

The V and J genes are TRBV27 and TRBJ2-5; 8 nucleotides align to TRBD2. Germline trimming cut 2 bases from V and 4 bases from J; bases unmatched to any gene: 9. The CDR3 length is 16 residues. Germline CDR1 reads MNHEY; CDR2 reads SMNVEV (reference sequence). The CDR3 region is CASSLSSGVLLETQYF. CDR3 bases: TGTGCCAGCAGTTTAAGTAGCGGGGTACTGTTAGAGACCCAGTACTTC.

This clone was seen only once. The chain has TRBV19 and TRBJ2-3, with D possibly TRBD2 on 7 matching bases. Germline lookup yields CDR1 LNHDA and CDR2 SQIVND (reference sequence). The CDR3 sequence is 16 residues long. Trimming removed 5 bases from V and 0 bases from J, with 15 bases in between. The CDR3 DNA reads as TGTGCCAGTAGTTCGCGGGGGCAAACTAGCACAGATACGCAGTATTTT. Translation: CASSSRGQTSTDTQYF. Filled out from reference TRBV19 and TRBJ2-3, the complete variable domain reads DGGITQSPKYLFRKEGQNVTLSCEQNLNHDAMYWYRQDPGQGLRLIYYSQIVNDFQKGDIAEGYSVSREKKESFPLTVTSAQKNPTAFYLCASSSRGQTSTDTQYFGPGTRLTVL.

The chain joins TRBV28 to TRBJ1-5; TRBD1 agrees at 7 bases. The CDR3 runs 16 residues. V lost 0 bases to trimming and J lost 6 bases; unmatched junction nucleotides: 8. Looked up from germline, CDR1 is MDHEN and CDR2 is SYDVKM. DNA of the CDR3: TGTGCCAGCAGTTTATGGGGGGGAGGGGGCCGTCAGCCCCAGCATTTT. This gives the protein CASSLWGGGGRQPQHF.

This chain connects TRBV6-1 to TRBJ1-4; D is uncertain. The CDR3 consists of 14 residues. V was cut by 2 bases and J by 4 bases, with 8 bases left in between. Germline V gives CDR1 MNHNS, CDR2 SASEGT. CDR3 in amino acids: CASSENSFNEKLFF. The CDR3 nucleotides are TGTGCCAGCAGTGAAAACAGTTTTAATGAAAAACTGTTTTTT.

V gene TRBV13 combines with J gene TRBJ1-1; no clear D gene. The CDR3 consists of 15 residues. V was pared by 7 bases and J by 1 base, with 16 bases between. Germline V lookup: CDR1 PRHDT, CDR2 FYEKMQ (reference sequence). For the CDR3, the DNA is TGTGCCAGCATCTCGGTTAGGGCCGAGAACACTGAAGCTTTCTTT. It encodes CASISVRAENTEAFF.

The chain combines TRBV25-1 with TRBJ2-2, with TRBD2 as a possible D gene (5 bases). The CDR3 is made up of 14 amino acids. V was shortened by 3 bases and J by 7 bases, with 12 bases between the two germline ends. The V gene's germline CDR1 is MGHDK and CDR2 SYGVNS. CDR3 coding DNA: TGTGCCAGCAGTGAGGCAGGTCGGGACGGGGAGCTGTTTTTT. Translated, it gives CASSEAGRDGELFF. The full variable domain, completed using reference TRBV25-1 and TRBJ2-2, is EADIYQTPRYLVIGTGKKITLECSQTMGHDKMYWYQQDPGMELHLIHYSYGVNSTEKGDLSSESTVSRIRTEHFPLTLESARPSHTSQYLCASSEAGRDGELFFGEGSRLTVL.

This chain uses TRBV6-6 with TRBJ1-2; no definite D call. CDR3 length: 15 residues. V lost 1 base and J 4 bases, leaving 13 bases between the germline ends. Germline V gene sequence: CDR1 MNHNY, CDR2 SVGAGI (reference sequence). For the CDR3, the DNA is TGTGCCAGCAGTTACTATCAAGGGAACGGCTATGGCTACACCTTC. Protein sequence: CASSYYQGNGYGYTF.

This rearrangement joins TRBV5-1 to TRBJ2-2, with TRBD1 as a possible D gene (6 bases). The CDR3 is 16 amino acids. Germline V lookup: CDR1 SGHRS, CDR2 YFSETQ. The germline V and J ends were trimmed by 0 bases and 2 bases, with 11 bases remaining between them. In DNA, the CDR3 is TGCGCCAGCAGCTTGGGTGGGACACCCAACACCGGGGAGCTGTTTTTT. This codes for CASSLGGTPNTGELFF.

The chain recombines TRBV5-4 with TRBJ1-1; 9 bases are shared with TRBD1. The CDR3 extends over 15 amino acids. Trimming removed 4 bases from V and 1 base from J; junction bases left unmatched: 5. Germline CDR1 is SGHNT and CDR2 is YYREEE (reference sequence). As DNA, the CDR3 is TGTGCCAGCAGCCAGGGACAGGGTGCGAACACTGAAGCTTTCTTT. Amino acid sequence: CASSQGQGANTEAFF.